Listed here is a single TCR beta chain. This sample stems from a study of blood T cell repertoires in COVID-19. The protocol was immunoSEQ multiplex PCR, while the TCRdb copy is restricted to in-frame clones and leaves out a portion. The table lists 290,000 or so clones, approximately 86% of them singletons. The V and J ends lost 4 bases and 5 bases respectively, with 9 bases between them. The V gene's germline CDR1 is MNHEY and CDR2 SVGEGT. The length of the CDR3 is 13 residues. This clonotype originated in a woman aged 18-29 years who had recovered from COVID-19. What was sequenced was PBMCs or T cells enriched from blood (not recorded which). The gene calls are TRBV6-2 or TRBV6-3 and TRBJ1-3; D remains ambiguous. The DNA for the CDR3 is TGTGCCAGCAGTTCAGGTTATCGAAACACCATATATTTT. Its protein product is CASSSGYRNTIYF.